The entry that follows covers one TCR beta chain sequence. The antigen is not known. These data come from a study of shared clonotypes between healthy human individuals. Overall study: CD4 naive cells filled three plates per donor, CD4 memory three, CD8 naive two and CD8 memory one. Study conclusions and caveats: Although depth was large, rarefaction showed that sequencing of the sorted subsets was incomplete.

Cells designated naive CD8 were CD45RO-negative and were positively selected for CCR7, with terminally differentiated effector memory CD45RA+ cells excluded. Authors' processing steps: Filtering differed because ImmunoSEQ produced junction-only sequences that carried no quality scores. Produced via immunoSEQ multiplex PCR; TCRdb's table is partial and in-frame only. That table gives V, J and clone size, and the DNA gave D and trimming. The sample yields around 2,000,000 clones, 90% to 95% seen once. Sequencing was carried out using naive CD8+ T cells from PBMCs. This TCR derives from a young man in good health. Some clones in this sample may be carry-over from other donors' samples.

The CDR3 loop is CAANAGVEGYTF. CDR3 DNA: TGTGCCGCAAACGCAGGGGTGGAAGGCTACACCTTC. The rearrangement uses TRBV2 and TRBJ1-2, with D perhaps matching TRBD1 (6 bases). Between the trimmed V and J ends, which lost 11 bases and 8 bases, there was a span of 18 bases. CDR1 is SNHLY, CDR2 FYNNEI, per germline. The CDR3 runs 12 residues.